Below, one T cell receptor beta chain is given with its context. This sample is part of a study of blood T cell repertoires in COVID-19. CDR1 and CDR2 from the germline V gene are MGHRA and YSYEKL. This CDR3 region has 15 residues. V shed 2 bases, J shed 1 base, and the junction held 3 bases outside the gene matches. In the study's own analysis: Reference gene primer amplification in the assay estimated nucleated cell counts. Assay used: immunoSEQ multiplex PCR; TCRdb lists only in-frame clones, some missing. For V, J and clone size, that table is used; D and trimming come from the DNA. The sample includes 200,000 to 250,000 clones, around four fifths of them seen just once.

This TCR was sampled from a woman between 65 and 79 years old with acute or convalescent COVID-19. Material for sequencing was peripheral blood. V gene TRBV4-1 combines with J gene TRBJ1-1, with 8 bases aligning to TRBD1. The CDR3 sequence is CASSQQDRENTEAFF. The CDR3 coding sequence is TGCGCCAGCAGCCAACAGGACAGGGAGAACACTGAAGCTTTCTTT.